The 23 T cell receptor beta chains in this list originate from one sample, sequenced in a study of monozygotic twins with cystic fibrosis. Measured with immunoSEQ multiplex PCR; TCRdb has only the in-frame clones, and not every one. The table lists some 30,000 clones, 80% to 95% of them singletons, with about 0.89% in the top ten. Material: blood. These receptors were collected from a girl aged 2 to 9 with cystic fibrosis.

This clone occurred once. The gene calls are TRBV15 and TRBJ1-4; D not resolved. In germline, CDR1 is LNHNV, CDR2 YYDKDF (reference sequence). Deletions cut 0 bases from V and 8 bases from J, with 16 bases between. This CDR3 is 16 amino acids long. CDR3 sequence: CATSRDYGSGAEKLFF. The CDR3 coding sequence is TGTGCCACCAGCAGAGATTATGGGTCAGGTGCGGAAAAACTGTTTTTT.

This rearrangement joins TRBV27 to TRBJ2-1; maybe TRBD2 (5 bases). Looked up from germline, CDR1 is MNHEY and CDR2 is SMNVEV (reference sequence). The V end lost 11 bases, the J end lost 2 bases, and 13 bases lay between the germline ends. The CDR3 sequence is 13 residues long. CDR3 in amino acids: CAAGTGAYNEQFF. The CDR3 DNA reads TGTGCCGCCGGAACCGGGGCCTACAATGAGCAGTTCTTC.

The chain couples TRBV4-1 to TRBJ1-4, with 7 bases matching TRBD1. V was pared by 4 bases and J by 7 bases, with 9 bases of the junction left unmatched. Per the germline V gene, CDR1 is MGHRA and CDR2 is YSYEKL. The CDR3 covers 15 residues. The DNA of the CDR3 is TGCGCCAGCAGCCGCTCCAGGGGGATTGGTGAAAAACTGTTTTTT. Residues: CASSRSRGIGEKLFF.

This chain connects TRBV27 to TRBJ1-2, with 7 bases identical to TRBD1. CDR1 MNHEY and CDR2 SMNVEV come from the germline V gene (reference sequence). This CDR3 region has 15 residues. Trimming took 7 bases from V and 8 from J; bases not matched to a gene: 16. CDR3 sequence reads: CASTPRRDSLEGYTF. CDR3 bases: TGTGCCAGCACTCCTAGAAGGGACAGTTTAGAAGGCTACACCTTC.

This clone was observed a single time. The J gene is TRBJ2-1, the V gene TRBV5-1; D is unclear. In germline, CDR1 is SGHRS, CDR2 YFSETQ. This CDR3 comprises 15 residues. The V gene lost 1 base and the J gene lost 2 bases, with 10 bases spanning the gap. CDR3 bases: TGCGCCAGCAGCTTGATGGCAGGTACCTACAATGAGCAGTTCTTC. It is translated as CASSLMAGTYNEQFF.

The J gene is TRBJ1-6, the V gene TRBV5-1; maybe TRBD1 (6 bases). Germline V gene lookup returns CDR1 SGHRS and CDR2 YFSETQ. With 4 bases removed from V and 5 bases from J, the gap between germline ends came to 19 bases. The CDR3 contains 17 residues. The CDR3 is CASSLRGGGSHNSPLHF. For the CDR3, the DNA is TGCGCCAGCAGCCTCCGGGGGGGCGGAAGTCATAATTCACCCCTCCACTTT.

The rearrangement uses TRBV4-3 and TRBJ1-5; D perhaps matches TRBD1 (5 bases). Germline-derived CDR1 and CDR2 are LGHNA and YSLEER. V lost 0 bases and J 3 bases, leaving 9 bases between the germline ends. There are 15 residues in the CDR3. The CDR3 nucleotides are TGCGCCAGCAGCCAAGACAGGACACTCAATCAGCCCCAGCATTTT. Translating it yields CASSQDRTLNQPQHF.

This clone occurred once. The rearrangement joins TRBV7-2 to TRBJ2-1; D not certain. This CDR3 has 15 amino acids. The germline CDR1 and CDR2 sequences are SGHTA and FQGNSA. Trimming took off 5 bases at V and 4 bases at J, with 15 bases between the two ends. CDR3 nucleotides: TGTGCCAGCAGCCTTAGCCGGGCGCTGTACAATGAGCAGTTCTTC. Translating it yields CASSLSRALYNEQFF.

This clone has just one count. The gene calls are TRBV5-6 and TRBJ1-1, with D uncertain. Per germline, CDR1 SGHDT and CDR2 YYEEEE. The CDR3 has 13 amino acids. V lost 0 bases, J lost 2 bases, and 5 bases lay in between. CDR3 amino acids: CASSLGSNTEAFF. Here the CDR3 DNA reads TGTGCCAGCAGCTTGGGTTCCAACACTGAAGCTTTCTTT.

The CDR3 region has the DNA TGTGCAAGTCGCTTAGGTTACGAGCAGTACTTC. Its protein is CASRLGYEQYF. V usage is TRBV12-2 and J usage is TRBJ2-7. TRBV12-2 has pseudogene status. This CDR3 is built from 11 residues.

This rearrangement joins TRBV5-1 to TRBJ1-6; D gene ambiguous. The CDR3 extends over 16 amino acids. CDR1 and CDR2 from the germline V gene are SGHRS and YFSETQ. V lost 2 bases to trimming and J lost 7 bases, with 16 bases between them. The CDR3 reads CASSFSSRGENSPLHF. The CDR3 DNA reads as TGCGCCAGCAGCTTCAGTAGTCGTGGGGAAAATTCACCCCTCCACTTT.

V is TRBV7-2 and J is TRBJ2-6; the D gene is possibly TRBD1 (6 bases). The CDR3 is 16 residues long. V was shortened by 2 bases and J by 4 bases, with 12 bases between the two germline ends. Per the germline V gene, CDR1 is SGHTA and CDR2 is FQGNSA. This chain's CDR3 is CASSLQIGTGANVLTF. DNA of the CDR3: TGTGCCAGCAGCTTACAGATCGGGACAGGGGCCAACGTCCTGACTTTC.

This clone occurred a few times. The chain recombines TRBV27 with TRBJ1-5; TRBD1 might be the D (6 bases). The CDR3 is 16 amino acids. V dropped 0 bases and J dropped 0 bases, with 9 bases sitting between them. Germline loops: CDR1 MNHEY, CDR2 SMNVEV (reference sequence). CDR3: CASSLSWGPSNQPQHF. The CDR3 bases are TGTGCCAGCAGTTTATCCTGGGGGCCTAGCAATCAGCCCCAGCATTTT.

V and J are TRBV28 and TRBJ1-1; D is unclear. The germline gives CDR1 MDHEN, CDR2 SYDVKM. The length of the CDR3 is 15 residues. With 3 bases removed from V and 0 bases from J, the gap between germline ends came to 11 bases. CDR3 bases: TGTGCCAGCAGTTTCCCACTGGGCCTGAACACTGAAGCTTTCTTT. This gives the protein CASSFPLGLNTEAFF.

The V gene is TRBV2, the J gene TRBJ1-1; 7 nucleotides match TRBD1. There are 13 residues in the CDR3. Per germline, CDR1 SNHLY and CDR2 FYNNEI. V lost 9 bases and J lost 0; bases outside the gene matches: 4. CDR3 protein: CARTTGVNTEAFF. The DNA for the CDR3 is TGTGCCAGGACAACAGGGGTGAACACTGAAGCTTTCTTT.

The chain has TRBV5-1 and TRBJ2-3, with D possibly being TRBD1 (5 bases). Germline-derived CDR1 and CDR2 are SGHRS and YFSETQ. V lost 0 bases to trimming and J lost 0 bases, with 14 bases between them. The CDR3 is made up of 17 amino acids. The CDR3 nucleotides are TGCGCCAGCAGCTTGGGACCAGGGCAAATTAGCACAGATACGCAGTATTTT. It codes for CASSLGPGQISTDTQYF.

The V call is TRBV6-5, the J call TRBJ2-2; 7 bases agree with TRBD2. The germline CDR1 and CDR2 sequences are MNHEY and SVGAGI. Losses at the gene ends were 6 bases for V and 2 bases for J; bases not matched to a gene: 6. CDR3 size: 15 residues. The CDR3 DNA is TGTGCCAGCAGGCCCGGGGGGATTAACACCGGGGAGCTGTTTTTT. Its protein product is CASRPGGINTGELFF.

V gene TRBV27 combines with J gene TRBJ2-1; 8 bases fit TRBD2. Germline CDR1 reads MNHEY; CDR2 reads SMNVEV (reference sequence). V was pared by 6 bases and J by 4 bases, with 5 bases of the junction left unmatched. The CDR3 length is 14 residues. CDR3 DNA sequence: TGTGCCAGCAGGAATAGCGGGATATACAATGAGCAGTTCTTC. This sequence encodes CASRNSGIYNEQFF.

Only one count was recorded for this clone. CDR3 DNA sequence: TGTGCCAGCAGCGTAGGAGGGCCAAGTAACTATGGCTACACCTTC. Translating gives CASSVGGPSNYGYTF. J is TRBJ1-2 and V is TRBV14, with D hard to call. This CDR3 region has 15 residues. Germline assignment: CDR1 SGHDN and CDR2 FVKESK. Trimming took off 5 bases at V and 1 base at J, with 14 bases between the two ends.

In DNA, the CDR3 is TGCGCCAGCAGCCTTGGGACAGGGGGCTTGACTTTCTTT. This translates into CASSLGTGGLTFF. The chain joins TRBV4-1 to TRBJ1-1, with 12 nucleotides matching TRBD1. This CDR3 comprises 13 residues. Trimming at V came to 4 bases and at J to 12 bases, leaving 6 bases not matched to a gene. The germline V gene has CDR1 MGHRA and CDR2 YSYEKL.

This chain connects TRBV5-1 to TRBJ1-2; 9 bases line up with TRBD1. V lost 4 bases to trimming and J lost 4 bases; unmatched junction nucleotides: 8. In germline, CDR1 is SGHRS, CDR2 YFSETQ. The CDR3 spans 15 residues. The CDR3 sequence: CASSPAGTGPYGYTF. In DNA, the CDR3 is TGCGCCAGCAGCCCTGCCGGGACAGGGCCCTATGGCTACACCTTC.

The V call is TRBV5-1, the J call TRBJ2-6; D is unresolved. V lost 3 bases to trimming and J lost 0 bases, with 10 bases between them. Per germline, CDR1 SGHRS and CDR2 YFSETQ. CDR3 size: 16 residues. In DNA form, the CDR3 reads TGCGCCAGCAGCTCAGGTGCTAGCTCTGGGGCCAACGTCCTGACTTTC. It is translated as CASSSGASSGANVLTF.

This rearrangement joins TRBV28 to TRBJ1-5; no definite D call. This CDR3 has 13 amino acids. V gave up 6 bases and J gave up 11 bases, with 17 bases separating them. Per germline, CDR1 MDHEN and CDR2 SYDVKM. The CDR3 reads CASSPLGSKAQHF. The CDR3 DNA is TGTGCCAGCAGCCCCCTCGGGTCAAAGGCCCAGCATTTT. Full variable domain (missing parts from reference TRBV28 and TRBJ1-5): DVKVTQSSRYLVKRTGEKVFLECVQDMDHENMFWYRQDPGLGLRLIYFSYDVKMKEKGDIPEGYSVSREKKERFSLILESASTNQTSMYLCASSPLGSKAQHFGDGTRLSIL.